This T cell receptor (beta chain) was captured in a study of T cell repertoires in cytomegalovirus infection. As for the study in general: Through public TCR beta signatures, both CMV infection and matching HLA type were indicated. Study-wide points: What dominated the ex vivo response were HLA-C-restricted CMV-specific TCR beta clonotypes. Totalled public TCR beta family frequency picked out people who carried CMV plus the relevant HLA.

A single record per CDR3 protein comes from TCRdb applying MiXCR to the reads. The sample includes 140,000 to 150,000 distinct CDR3 sequences, approximately 30% of them seen just once. Germline V lookup: CDR1 PRHDT, CDR2 FYEKMQ (reference sequence). The CDR3 sequence is 14 residues long. The V end was cut by 3 bases, the J end by 5 bases, with 11 bases between. With respect to this clonotype: Its antigen remains unknown.

Sequencing used CD8+ T cells from cultured PBMCs, obtained from culture after CMV antigen stimulation. This TCR came from a human donor in good health (CMV status not recorded). Some clones in this sample may be carry-over from other donors' samples. The chain carries TRBV13 and TRBJ2-4; D gene ambiguous. CDR3 sequence: CASSLSTIENIQYF. The CDR3 bases are TGTGCCAGCAGCTTGTCGACAATTGAAAACATTCAGTACTTC.